Listed below are T cell receptor beta chains from one sample, sequenced in a study of T cell changes during pregnancy in multiple sclerosis. The protocol was immunoSEQ multiplex PCR, while the TCRdb copy is restricted to in-frame clones and leaves out a portion. The repertoire holds under 90,000 clones, roughly 90% seen once, with approximately 3.3% in the top ten. The input for sequencing was peripheral blood, taken after pregnancy. These TCRs come from a female donor in good health, enrolled as a control in a pregnancy study. The CDR3 runs from the conserved cysteine through the conserved F or W. The D gene is left open where the match is weak. Some rows have no size entry. The others give once, few or many, or a class for an expanded clone.

d_gene | j_gene | abundance | v_gene | CDR3nt | CDR3aa
. | TRBJ2-5 | . | TRBV7-9 | TGTGCCAGCAGCTTAGCGTTGGGCCAGCAAGAGACCCAGTACTTC | CASSLALGQQETQYF
TRBD1 | TRBJ1-2 | once | TRBV2 | TGTGCCAGCAGTGAAGTTGGACAGGGGGCGTGGGACGGCTACACCTTC | CASSEVGQGAWDGYTF
. | TRBJ1-2 | once | TRBV20-1 | TGCAGTATCATCCAGGGTTATGGCTACACCTTC | CSIIQGYGYTF
. | TRBJ2-1 | . | TRBV5-1 | TGCGCCAGCACCCTACATTACAGGGGAGGTAATGAGCAGTTCTTC | CASTLHYRGGNEQFF
TRBD1 | TRBJ2-1 | . | TRBV27 | TGTGCCAGCAGTTCCGGGACAGGGCCAAACAATGAGCAGTTCTTC | CASSSGTGPNNEQFF
TRBD2 | TRBJ2-1 | . | TRBV7-2 | TGTGCCAGCAGCTCCGGACTAGCGGGAGCGGGTGAGCAGTTCTTC | CASSSGLAGAGEQFF
. | TRBJ2-1 | . | TRBV28 | TGTGCCAGCAGTGCCAGGTACAATGAGCAGTTCTTC | CASSARYNEQFF
TRBD1 | TRBJ1-1 | . | TRBV4-1 | TGCGCCAGCAGCCCGATGGGACAGGGGGGAGCTTTCTTT | CASSPMGQGGAFF
. | TRBJ1-2 | . | TRBV7-3 | TGTGCCAGCAGCTTAAATACCGGACAGCGCGTCTCCTTC | CASSLNTGQRVSF
TRBD2 | TRBJ2-2 | . | TRBV5-1 | TGCGCCAGCGAAATAGCGGGAGGGCCAACCGGGGAGCTGTTTTTT | CASEIAGGPTGELFF
TRBD1 | TRBJ2-2 | . | TRBV5-6 | TGTGCCAGCAGCTTTACCGGGACAGGGAACACCGGGGAGCTGTTTTTT | CASSFTGTGNTGELFF
. | TRBJ1-5 | . | TRBV6-1 | TGTGCCAGCATTGAACAGGGATCTCAGCCCCAGCATTTT | CASIEQGSQPQHF
TRBD2 | TRBJ2-5 | . | TRBV7-2 | TGTGCCAGCAGCTCCTATCGGTCTTTAGCGGGGGGGGAAGAGACCCAGTACTTC | CASSSYRSLAGGEETQYF
TRBD1 | TRBJ2-7 | . | TRBV7-2 | TGTGCCAGCAGCCACACCGGGACAGGCTATACCCTACATATCGAGCAGTACTTC | CASSHTGTGYTLHIEQYF
TRBD1 | TRBJ2-3 | . | TRBV9 | TGTGCCAGCAGCCTCCGGGACAGGGGAGAGAGCACAGATACACAGTATTTT | CASSLRDRGESTDTQYF
. | TRBJ2-1 | . | TRBV11-3 | TGTGCCAGCAGCTTAGCTTCGGGCTCCTACAATGAGCAGTTCTTC | CASSLASGSYNEQFF
. | TRBJ2-5 | . | TRBV9 | TGTGCCAGCAGTGAGGGGGGGCCACAAGAGACCCAGTACTTC | CASSEGGPQETQYF
. | TRBJ2-5 | . | TRBV5-4 | TGTGCCAGCAGCTTGGGACTACCCGAACAAGAGACCCAGTACTTC | CASSLGLPEQETQYF
TRBD1 | TRBJ1-2 | . | TRBV10-3 | TGTGCCATCAGTGTCCAGGGGGCCCAGGGCTACACCTTC | CAISVQGAQGYTF
TRBD2 | TRBJ2-3 | . | TRBV5-6 | TGTGCCAGCAGCTCGGGGTTGGGACTAGCGGCAGATACGCAGTATTTT | CASSSGLGLAADTQYF
TRBD2 | TRBJ2-2 | . | TRBV5-4 | TGTGCCAGCAGCTTCGGCGGGGGGGCCACCGGGGAGCTGTTTTTT | CASSFGGGATGELFF
. | TRBJ2-7 | . | TRBV6-1 | TGTGCCAGCAGCCTCTTTACTAGCTCCAACTACGAGCAGTACTTC | CASSLFTSSNYEQYF